Listed below are T cell receptor beta chains from one sample, sequenced in a study of chemoradiotherapy in HPV16-positive cancers. The method was immunoSEQ multiplex PCR; TCRdb's version includes in-frame clones alone and lacks a portion of them. In the table there are 20,000 to 25,000 clones, about 90% of which are singletons. Specimen: blood, collected from a patient who underwent chemoradiotherapy. Source of these receptors: a human donor with HPV-associated anogenital cancer. Each CDR3 is given with its conserved first and last residue. The D gene is left open where the match is weak. Where a row states a size, it is once, few, many or the class of an expanded clone; other rows omit it.

V	J	D	size	CDR3	DNA
TRBV18	TRBJ1-1	TRBD1	.	CASGDRGMNTEAFF	TGTGCCAGCGGGGACAGGGGAATGAACACTGAAGCTTTCTTT
TRBV29-1	TRBJ1-1	TRBD1	.	CSIRDRGTEAFF	TGCAGCATCCGGGACAGAGGCACTGAAGCTTTCTTT
TRBV5-6	TRBJ2-2	.	.	CASAELQGNTGELFF	TGTGCCAGCGCCGAACTACAGGGGAACACCGGGGAGCTGTTTTTT
TRBV6-5	TRBJ2-5	.	.	CASSYSGWGIQETQYF	TGTGCCAGCAGTTACTCAGGGTGGGGGATCCAAGAGACCCAGTACTTC
TRBV9	TRBJ1-6	.	few	CASSVGAINSPLHF	TGTGCCAGCAGCGTAGGGGCGATTAATTCACCCCTCCACTTT
TRBV28	TRBJ2-3	TRBD2	.	CASSTLAGGHRQTQYF	TGTGCCAGCAGTACCCTGGCGGGAGGCCACAGGCAGACGCAGTATTTT
TRBV18	TRBJ1-3	.	.	CASSPRESRQNTIYF	TGTGCCAGCTCACCACGGGAGAGTCGCCAAAACACCATATATTTT
TRBV6-1	TRBJ1-1	TRBD1	.	CASLYRGLGTEAFF	TGTGCCAGCTTGTACAGGGGGCTAGGCACTGAAGCTTTCTTT
TRBV7-2	TRBJ2-3	.	.	CASSPTLDTQYF	TGTGCCAGCAGCCCCACGCTAGATACGCAGTATTTT
TRBV6-5	TRBJ1-1	.	.	CASSYETAPVNTEAFF	TGTGCCAGCAGTTACGAGACGGCCCCGGTGAACACTGAAGCTTTCTTT
TRBV19	TRBJ1-2	.	.	CASSIDSRFPYGYTF	TGTGCCAGTAGTATAGACAGCAGATTTCCCTATGGCTACACCTTC
TRBV6-1	TRBJ1-2	.	.	CASNQGPYGYTF	TGTGCCAGCAATCAGGGCCCCTATGGCTACACCTTC
TRBV6-4	TRBJ2-1	TRBD2	.	CASSERSGGSNEQFF	TGTGCCAGCAGTGAGCGTAGCGGGGGGTCCAATGAGCAGTTCTTC
TRBV7-8	TRBJ2-7	.	.	CASSLIGTPKDYEQYF	TGTGCCAGCAGCTTAATAGGAACCCCTAAAGACTACGAGCAGTACTTC
TRBV19	TRBJ1-1	TRBD1	few	CASQDRGRPEAFF	TGTGCCAGTCAAGACAGGGGCAGGCCTGAAGCTTTCTTT
TRBV6-6	TRBJ2-4	TRBD2	.	CASTLSPRGGIQYF	TGTGCCAGCACCCTGTCCCCTCGGGGGGGAATTCAGTACTTC
TRBV7-3	TRBJ2-3	TRBD2	once	CASSSQSSGGAGDTQYF	TGTGCCAGCAGCTCCCAAAGTAGCGGGGGGGCAGGGGATACGCAGTATTTT
TRBV9	TRBJ2-1	.	.	CASSVAITGTVYEQFF	TGTGCCAGCAGCGTAGCTATTACAGGGACCGTCTATGAGCAGTTCTTC
TRBV27	TRBJ2-7	.	.	CASRPEGRFYEQYF	TGTGCCAGCAGGCCAGAGGGTAGATTCTACGAGCAGTACTTC
TRBV6-9	TRBJ2-1	.	once	CASSPWERWGGNEQFF	TGTGCCAGCAGTCCGTGGGAGCGGTGGGGCGGGAATGAGCAGTTCTTC
TRBV7-2	TRBJ2-3	.	once	CASSLVPAGASTDTQYF	TGTGCCAGCAGCTTAGTCCCGGCAGGTGCTAGCACAGATACGCAGTATTTT
TRBV15	TRBJ2-5	TRBD1	.	CATSSLGKGARETQYF	TGTGCCACCAGCAGCCTCGGTAAGGGGGCGAGAGAGACCCAGTACTTC
TRBV5-6	TRBJ2-2	TRBD2	.	CASSLYGGARTGELFF	TGTGCCAGCAGCTTATACGGGGGGGCTAGAACCGGGGAGCTGTTTTTT
TRBV7-9	TRBJ1-3	.	.	CASRAGAGSGNTIYF	TGTGCCAGCAGAGCAGGGGCCGGCTCTGGAAACACCATATATTTT
TRBV5-6	TRBJ2-5	.	.	CASSLALGAGETQYF	TGTGCCAGCAGCTTGGCCTTGGGGGCAGGAGAGACCCAGTACTTC
TRBV7-8	TRBJ1-6	.	.	CASSPGTSNSPLHF	TGTGCCAGCAGCCCCGGGACCTCAAATTCACCCCTCCACTTT
TRBV11-1	TRBJ1-2	.	.	CASSLDSLGYTF	TGTGCCAGCAGCTTAGACAGCCTCGGCTACACCTTC
TRBV5-6	TRBJ2-2	TRBD1	.	CAGNRGQHTGELFF	TGTGCCGGCAACAGGGGGCAGCACACCGGGGAGCTGTTTTTT
TRBV11-2	TRBJ2-1	.	.	CASSLERPDEQFF	TGTGCCAGCAGCTTAGAACGGCCCGATGAGCAGTTCTTC
TRBV20-1	TRBJ1-2	.	once	CSAGRDYGYTF	TGCAGTGCTGGGCGAGACTATGGCTACACCTTC
TRBV5-1	TRBJ2-3	TRBD2	.	CASSLGRTSGSDTQYF	TGCGCCAGCAGCTTGGGTCGGACTAGCGGGTCAGATACGCAGTATTTT
TRBV9	TRBJ1-6	TRBD1	.	CASSGDRENSPLHF	TGTGCCAGCAGCGGAGACAGGGAGAATTCACCCCTCCACTTT
TRBV11-3	TRBJ2-2	.	.	CASSLIKRVSTGELFF	TGTGCCAGCAGTCTAATAAAGCGGGTGTCGACCGGGGAGCTGTTTTTT
TRBV9	TRBJ2-7	TRBD1	.	CASSTGTGGYEQYF	TGTGCCAGCAGCACTGGGACAGGGGGCTACGAGCAGTACTTC
TRBV7-9	TRBJ2-3	.	.	CASIATPNNTQYF	TGTGCCAGTATAGCGACACCGAATAATACGCAGTATTTT
TRBV4-1	TRBJ2-3	TRBD1	.	CASPPPTGERGTDTQYF	TGCGCCAGCCCACCTCCCACAGGGGAAAGGGGCACAGATACGCAGTATTTT